This T cell receptor (beta chain) was observed in a study of Graves' ophthalmopathy and Graves' hyperthyroidism. This clonotype was observed many times. Beta-chain TCR CDR3 regions were amplified from RNA transcripts. Investigators did first-round RT-PCR with HTBI primers, then second-round multiplex PCR. TCRdb recomputed calls from the multiplex PCR reads with MiXCR, one row per CDR3 protein. This repertoire shows around 470,000 distinct CDR3 sequences, about 15% found once; its top ten account for 9.5% to 10%. V was cut by 6 bases and J by 0 bases, with 12 bases left in between. The germline gives CDR1 MDHEN, CDR2 SYDVKM. The CDR3 is made up of 15 amino acids.

The chain employs TRBV28 and TRBJ1-3; tentative D call: TRBD1 (5 bases). The TCR was taken from a woman in her twenties or thirties with Graves' ophthalmopathy. The sample comprised blood. CDR3 in amino acids: CASRSGPSSGNTIYF. CDR3 in DNA: TGTGCCAGCAGGTCGGGACCTAGCTCTGGAAACACCATATATTTT. Combining the CDR3 with reference TRBV28 and TRBJ1-3 gives the whole variable domain DVKVTQSSRYLVKRTGEKVFLECVQDMDHENMFWYRQDPGLGLRLIYFSYDVKMKEKGDIPEGYSVSREKKERFSLILESASTNQTSMYLCASRSGPSSGNTIYFGEGSWLTVV.